This is a list of T cell receptor beta chains from one sample in a study of blood T cell repertoires in COVID-19. Profiling relied on immunoSEQ multiplex PCR, and the TCRdb table lists in-frame clones only, not all of them. The profile shows around 120,000 clones, around nine tenths of them singletons. Sequencing input: peripheral blood. The receptors stem from a man between 60 and 75 years old with COVID-19, enrolled during active disease. Each CDR3 is given with its conserved first and last residue. The D gene is left open where the match is weak. Size values are once, few and many counts, or a class for expanded clones, and some rows have none.

size	V	D	J	CDR3	DNA
.	TRBV23-1	TRBD1	TRBJ1-5	CASSHQGARNQPQHF	TGCGCCAGCAGTCATCAGGGGGCAAGGAATCAGCCCCAGCATTTT
.	TRBV18	.	TRBJ1-5	CASSLTGNRQPQHF	TGTGCCAGCTCACTAACAGGGAACAGGCAGCCCCAGCATTTT
.	TRBV10-1	.	TRBJ1-5	CASTPEVGQPQHF	TGCGCCAGCACCCCTGAGGTCGGGCAGCCCCAGCATTTT
.	TRBV18	.	TRBJ1-5	CASSTAPYSNQPQHF	TGTGCCAGCTCAACAGCTCCTTATAGCAATCAGCCCCAGCATTTT
.	TRBV2	TRBD2	TRBJ2-7	CASSTAGLNEQYF	TGTGCCAGCAGCACAGCGGGATTGAACGAGCAGTACTTC
once	TRBV12-3/TRBV12-4	.	TRBJ1-1	CASSSGTSYEAFF	TGTGCCAGCAGTTCCGGGACAAGCTATGAAGCTTTCTTT
.	TRBV19	.	TRBJ1-2	CASSGGGGYDYGYTF	TGTGCCAGTAGTGGCGGGGGAGGGTATGACTATGGCTACACCTTC
.	TRBV9	.	TRBJ2-7	CASSVAGHSYEQYF	TGTGCCAGCAGCGTAGCGGGACACTCCTACGAGCAGTACTTC
.	TRBV5-4	.	TRBJ2-7	CASSPRSSSYEQYF	TGTGCCAGCAGCCCTAGGAGTTCATCCTACGAGCAGTACTTC
.	TRBV10-1	TRBD1	TRBJ2-2	CASSPGTGTNTGELFF	TGCGCCAGCAGTCCTGGGACAGGGACGAACACCGGGGAGCTGTTTTTT
.	TRBV25-1	.	TRBJ2-7	CASSGGNEQYF	TGTGCCAGCAGTGGGGGCAACGAGCAGTACTTC
.	TRBV30	TRBD2	TRBJ2-4	CAWSAGLAGGRVIQYF	TGTGCCTGGAGTGCGGGACTAGCGGGAGGGCGGGTCATTCAGTACTTC
.	TRBV7-9	.	TRBJ1-2	CASSPRGGSGGYTF	TGTGCCAGCAGCCCCCGGGGGGGATCTGGTGGCTACACCTTC
.	TRBV19	TRBD2	TRBJ2-3	CASSSLAGGLDTQYF	TGTGCCAGTAGTTCATTAGCGGGAGGGCTAGATACGCAGTATTTT
.	TRBV6-5	TRBD1	TRBJ2-7	CASSSSGTVSYEQYF	TGTGCCAGCAGTTCCTCCGGGACAGTCTCCTACGAGCAGTACTTC
.	TRBV5-4	TRBD1	TRBJ2-7	CASSSTGTGEYEQYF	TGTGCCAGCAGTTCAACCGGGACAGGAGAGTACGAGCAGTACTTC
.	TRBV7-2	.	TRBJ2-3	CASSLAGGNTDTQYF	TGTGCCAGCAGCTTAGCCGGGGGTAACACAGATACGCAGTATTTT
.	TRBV28	.	TRBJ1-3	CASRAAGLSPTENTIYF	TGTGCCAGCAGGGCGGCAGGGTTGTCGCCTACTGAAAACACCATATATTTT
once	TRBV2	TRBD1	TRBJ1-5	CAITKTSGTGRAQPQHF	TGTGCCATTACGAAGACATCCGGGACAGGGCGGGCTCAGCCCCAGCATTTT
.	TRBV14	TRBD1	TRBJ2-5	CASSQDLKRGLYLETQYF	TGTGCCAGCAGCCAAGACTTGAAGAGGGGGCTGTACCTAGAGACCCAGTACTTC
.	TRBV30	.	TRBJ1-2	CAWSRGQETFYGYTF	TGTGCCTGGAGTCGAGGGCAGGAGACGTTCTATGGCTACACCTTC
.	TRBV9	.	TRBJ2-1	CASSPRIAVYNEQFF	TGTGCCAGCAGCCCGAGGATAGCGGTATACAATGAGCAGTTCTTC
.	TRBV11-1	.	TRBJ2-1	CASSLPSALNEQFF	TGTGCCAGCAGCTTACCTAGCGCCCTCAATGAGCAGTTCTTC
.	TRBV28	.	TRBJ1-2	CASSRWTEPNYGYTF	TGTGCCAGCAGCCGCTGGACAGAACCTAACTATGGCTACACCTTC
.	TRBV7-3	TRBD1	TRBJ2-1	CASRPGTGGYNEQFF	TGTGCCAGCAGGCCCGGGACAGGGGGATACAATGAGCAGTTCTTC
once	TRBV5-1	TRBD2	TRBJ2-1	CASSLGGLAGHGEQFF	TGCGCCAGCAGCTTGGGAGGACTAGCGGGACACGGTGAGCAGTTCTTC
.	TRBV30	.	TRBJ1-1	CAWSALAVNTEAFF	TGTGCCTGGAGTGCTCTAGCGGTGAACACTGAAGCTTTCTTT
.	TRBV6-5	.	TRBJ1-4	CATIPEWGVEKLFF	TGTGCCACCATTCCCGAATGGGGGGTTGAAAAACTGTTTTTT
once	TRBV27	TRBD2	TRBJ2-5	CASSFERGETQYF	TGTGCCAGCAGTTTCGAGCGGGGAGAGACCCAGTACTTC
.	TRBV30	TRBD1	TRBJ1-3	CAWSRQGETDTIYF	TGTGCCTGGAGCAGACAGGGGGAGACGGACACCATATATTTT
.	TRBV4-1	TRBD1	TRBJ2-5	CASSSWTGVQETQYF	TGCGCCAGCAGCTCCTGGACAGGGGTCCAAGAGACCCAGTACTTC
.	TRBV18	TRBD1	TRBJ1-4	CASSPAQGEINEKLFF	TGTGCCAGCTCACCCGCACAGGGGGAGATTAATGAAAAACTGTTTTTT
.	TRBV6-5	TRBD2	TRBJ2-3	CAIQREETDTQYF	TGTGCCATACAGCGGGAGGAGACAGATACGCAGTATTTT
once	TRBV28	TRBD1	TRBJ1-1	CASSEQGEADTEAFF	TGTGCCAGCAGTGAACAGGGGGAAGCCGACACTGAAGCTTTCTTT
.	TRBV5-4	.	TRBJ2-5	CASSLQGAQETQYF	TGTGCCAGCAGCTTACAGGGAGCCCAAGAGACCCAGTACTTC
.	TRBV27	TRBD1	TRBJ1-2	CASSRGLGYGYTF	TGTGCCAGCAGTAGGGGGCTCGGCTATGGCTACACCTTC
.	TRBV7-2	.	TRBJ2-7	CASSLEQVRSYEQYF	TGTGCCAGCAGCTTAGAACAGGTGCGGTCCTACGAGCAGTACTTC
.	TRBV4-1	.	TRBJ1-2	CASSQVIPITDRSSGDYTF	TGCGCCAGCAGCCAAGTTATCCCTATAACGGATCGTTCGTCGGGTGACTACACCTTC
.	TRBV2	TRBD2	TRBJ2-1	CATNRLAGNNEQFF	TGTGCTACAAACCGACTAGCGGGTAACAATGAGCAGTTCTTC
.	TRBV10-1	TRBD1	TRBJ2-5	CASSPDRVGTQYF	TGCGCCAGCAGTCCCGACAGGGTTGGGACCCAGTACTTC
.	TRBV27	TRBD2	TRBJ2-1	CASSYTGLAGVINEQFF	TGTGCCAGCAGTTACACGGGACTAGCGGGAGTCATTAATGAGCAGTTCTTC
.	TRBV19	.	TRBJ1-1	CASTHGQYNTEAFF	TGTGCCAGTACCCACGGACAGTACAACACTGAAGCTTTCTTT
.	TRBV7-2	.	TRBJ2-1	CASSFQGSISNEQFF	TGTGCCAGCAGCTTTCAGGGCTCTATCAGCAATGAGCAGTTCTTC
.	TRBV5-4	.	TRBJ2-1	CASSFGLGWGDNEQFF	TGTGCCAGCAGCTTTGGCCTAGGTTGGGGGGACAATGAGCAGTTCTTC
few	TRBV6-5	TRBD2	TRBJ2-7	CASRTVREDEQYF	TGTGCCAGCAGGACTGTGCGGGAGGATGAGCAGTACTTC